One sample yielded the 14 T cell receptor beta chains listed below, sequenced in a study of blood T cells in healthy people across ages (dated by TCRdb to the mid-2010s). Library generation was performed with 5' RACE. For sequencing, an Illumina HiSeq 2500 was employed. A second about 6 to 11 cycle PCR used a sample-barcoded 5' primer and a J-beta primer mix. TCRdb applied fastp at Q25 and MiXCR to the public reads, then kept only in-frame beta chains. Rows matching on CDR3 protein sequence are summarized as one entry with the most common DNA and genes. For this sample there are hundreds of thousands of distinct CDR3 sequences; approximately 25% appear just once. The ten top clones hold more than 7.5% of the sample. The same sample was also used in a study of T cells of mothers and their children.

Sequenced input: blood. These receptor sequences come from a boy under 18 in good health.

This clonotype was picked up a small number of times. The chain is built from TRBV20-1 and TRBJ2-5; possible D gene TRBD2, 7 bases. V was shortened by 0 bases and J by 5 bases, with 19 bases between the two germline ends. Germline V gene data show CDR1 as DFQATT and CDR2 as SNEGSKA (reference sequence). This CDR3 contains 16 residues. For the CDR3, the DNA is TGCAGTGCTAGAGATCTACGGGGGGCAGTCCGGGAGACCCAGTACTTC. Its translation is CSARDLRGAVRETQYF.

This chain uses TRBV20-1 with TRBJ2-5; TRBD2 is a possible D gene (6 bases). This CDR3 contains 13 residues. CDR1 is DFQATT and CDR2 is SNEGSKA in the germline V gene (reference sequence). The germline V and J ends were trimmed by 3 bases and 5 bases, with 13 bases remaining between them. In nucleotides, the CDR3 is TGCAGTGCTAGTAGCGGAGCGCTGGAGACCCAGTACTTC. Translated, it gives CSASSGALETQYF.

The chain is built from TRBV7-6 and TRBJ2-7, with TRBD1 identical over 10 bases. Germline CDR1 and CDR2: SGHVS and FNYEAQ. With 4 bases clipped from V and 6 bases from J, the junction kept 9 bases outside the gene matches. The CDR3 is 15 amino acids. CDR3 nucleotide sequence: TGTGCCAGCAGCTCCGCCGCCGGACAGGGGGTCGAGCAGTACTTC. Protein product: CASSSAAGQGVEQYF.

This clonotype has only a few counts. This chain joins TRBV19 and TRBJ2-3, with 8 bases that match TRBD2. Trimming took 4 bases from V and 9 from J; bases not matched to a gene: 12. CDR1 is LNHDA and CDR2 is SQIVND in the germline V gene (reference sequence). CDR3 length: 15 amino acids. This chain's CDR3 is CASSTGGAGVSTQYF. The CDR3 nucleotides are TGTGCCAGTAGTACTGGAGGAGCGGGAGTTTCCACGCAGTATTTT.

The rearrangement links TRBV5-5 to TRBJ1-4; 7 bases map to TRBD1. There are 15 residues in the CDR3. With V trimmed by 4 bases and J by 0 bases, 3 bases remained unmatched. Per germline, CDR1 SGHKS and CDR2 YYEKEE (reference sequence). This CDR3 is CASSGTDATNEKLFF. In nucleotides, the CDR3 is TGTGCCAGCAGCGGGACAGACGCAACTAATGAAAAACTGTTTTTT.

This clonotype came up many times. The chain joins TRBV12-3 or TRBV12-4 to TRBJ1-2; 7 bases are shared with TRBD1. V dropped 5 bases and J dropped 4; count of bases not matched to a gene: 4. The CDR3 extends over 13 amino acids. The CDR3 reads CASSPGTVYGYTF. CDR3 DNA: TGTGCCAGCAGTCCCGGGACAGTCTATGGCTACACCTTC.

This clonotype turned up a few times. The chain recombines TRBV7-9 with TRBJ2-5, with unresolved D. This CDR3 comprises 13 residues. V was shortened by 2 bases and J by 7 bases, with 11 bases between the two germline ends. Germline values: CDR1 SEHNR, CDR2 FQNEAQ (reference sequence). CDR3 DNA: TGTGCCAGCAGCTTATCGTTGGAGTTGACCCAGTACTTC. Its protein is CASSLSLELTQYF. Supplemented by reference TRBV7-9 and TRBJ2-5, the full variable domain reads DTGVSQNPRHKITKRGQNVTFRCDPISEHNRLYWYRQTLGQGPEFLTYFQNEAQLEKSRLLSDRFSAERPKGSFSTLEIQRTEQGDSAMYLCASSLSLELTQYFGPGTRLLVL.

J is TRBJ2-6 and V is TRBV7-8, with 9 positions matching TRBD1. V trimming: 0 bases; J trimming: 0 bases; junction bases outside the gene matches: 3. The CDR3 contains 18 residues. Germline V lookup: CDR1 SGHVS, CDR2 FQNEAQ. This CDR3 reads CASSLATGGSSGANVLTF. The DNA of the CDR3 is TGTGCCAGCAGCTTAGCGACAGGGGGATCCTCTGGGGCCAACGTCCTGACTTTC.

This clonotype occurred a few times. The chain couples TRBV10-3 to TRBJ2-7, with a possible D match to TRBD2 (6 bases). This CDR3 contains 15 residues. The V end lost 6 bases, the J end lost 4 bases, and 19 bases lay between the germline ends. The germline CDR1 and CDR2 sequences are ENHRY and SYGVKD. The CDR3 protein is CAISPGLAVPYEQYF. Written as DNA, the CDR3 is TGTGCCATCAGCCCCGGGTTAGCGGTCCCATACGAGCAGTACTTC.

This clonotype appeared a few times. The chain employs TRBV9 and TRBJ2-5; tentatively, D is TRBD1 (5 bases). The end of the DNA aligns better with TRBJ2-7, so the J call may be wrong. Germline V lookup: CDR1 SGDLS, CDR2 YYNGEE. The CDR3 has 15 residues. The CDR3: CASSPYSGLGYEQYF. The CDR3 nucleotides read TGTGCCAGCAGCCCCTATTCAGGGCTAGGCTACGAGCAGTACTTC.

A few counts support this clonotype. This chain links TRBV5-1 with TRBJ2-7; 7 bases fit TRBD1. The CDR3 is 13 amino acids. In germline, CDR1 is SGHRS, CDR2 YFSETQ. The junction had 3 bases not matched to a gene; V was cut back by 4 bases and J by 2 bases. The CDR3 DNA reads TGCGCCAGCAGCAGGGACAGACCCTACGAGCAGTACTTC. Its protein is CASSRDRPYEQYF.

The V and J genes are TRBV4-2 and TRBJ2-3; D is undetermined. CDR3 length equals 16 residues. V lost 0 bases and J 0 bases, leaving 10 bases between the germline ends. CDR1 is LGHNA, CDR2 YNFKEQ, per germline. CDR3 in amino acids: CASSQDTSLSTDTQYF. CDR3 in DNA: TGTGCCAGCAGCCAAGATACCTCCTTGAGCACAGATACGCAGTATTTT.

The chain links TRBV13 to TRBJ2-1; TRBD2 aligns across 7 bases. The CDR3 has 14 amino acids. After removal of 5 bases from V and 9 bases from J, the junction contained 10 bases not matched to a gene. Germline V gene data show CDR1 as PRHDT and CDR2 as FYEKMQ (reference sequence). The CDR3 sequence is CASSKGRGWVEQFF. The CDR3 DNA follows: TGTGCCAGCAGCAAGGGGAGGGGCTGGGTTGAGCAGTTCTTC.

The chain has TRBV12-3 or TRBV12-4 and TRBJ1-6, with 8 bases identical to TRBD1. V shed 3 bases and J 8 bases; nucleotides not matched to a gene: 3. The CDR3 consists of 14 residues. The CDR3 DNA reads TGTGCCAGCAGTTTCGTCAGGGGGCATTCACCCCTCCACTTT. This encodes CASSFVRGHSPLHF.